The T cell receptor (beta chain) under discussion was sequenced for a study of blood T cell repertoires in COVID-19. Germline V gives CDR1 LNHDA, CDR2 SQIVND (reference sequence). Trimming cost V 4 bases and J 2 bases; bases outside gene matches: 16. The CDR3 loop spans 18 amino acids. Seattle participants joined during active infection and were tracked over time. In the original analysis: Amplification with reference gene primers provided the estimates of nucleated cell counts. Sequencing used immunoSEQ multiplex PCR; TCRdb keeps in-frame clones, though not all of them. D and trimming were read from the DNA, whereas the V and J calls and clone size are those reported in that table. Seen here are roughly 300,000 clones, approximately 92% observed once, and the top ten hold 6.5% to 8%.

The rearrangement links TRBV19 to TRBJ1-1, with 7 bases aligning to TRBD1. The sequence came from a woman in her twenties or thirties with COVID-19, enrolled during active disease. The sequencing input was peripheral blood. This chain's CDR3 is CASSTTIPITGVNTEAFF. The CDR3 region has the DNA TGTGCCAGTAGTACTACGATCCCCATCACAGGGGTTAACACTGAAGCTTTCTTT.